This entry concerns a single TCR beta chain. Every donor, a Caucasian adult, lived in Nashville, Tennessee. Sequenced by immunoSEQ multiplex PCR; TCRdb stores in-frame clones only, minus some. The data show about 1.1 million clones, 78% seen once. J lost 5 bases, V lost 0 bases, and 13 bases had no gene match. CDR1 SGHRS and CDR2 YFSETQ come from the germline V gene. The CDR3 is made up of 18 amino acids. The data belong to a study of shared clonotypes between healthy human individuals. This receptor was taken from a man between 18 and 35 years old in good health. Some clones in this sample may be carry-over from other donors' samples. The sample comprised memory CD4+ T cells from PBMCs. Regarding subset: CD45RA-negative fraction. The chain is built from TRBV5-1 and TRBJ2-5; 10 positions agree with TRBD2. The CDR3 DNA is TGCGCCAGCAGCTTGGTCCCCACCTCACTAGCGGGATCGGAGACCCAGTACTTC. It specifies CASSLVPTSLAGSETQYF.